This TCR beta chain was retrieved from a study of blood T cell repertoires in COVID-19. CDR3 length: 15 residues. Germline assignment: CDR1 LGHNA and CDR2 YNFKEQ. V shed 6 bases and J 5 bases; nucleotides not matched to a gene: 9. Assay used: immunoSEQ multiplex PCR; TCRdb lists only in-frame clones, some missing. The profile shows roughly 160,000 clones, 80% to 90% of them singletons. The source of this sequence is a woman aged 55 to 70 who had recovered from COVID-19. V is TRBV4-2 and J is TRBJ2-3; 9 bases match TRBD1. Sample: peripheral blood. This CDR3 reads CASRQQGARGDTQYF. For the CDR3, the DNA is TGTGCCAGCAGACAACAGGGGGCGCGAGGAGATACGCAGTATTTT.